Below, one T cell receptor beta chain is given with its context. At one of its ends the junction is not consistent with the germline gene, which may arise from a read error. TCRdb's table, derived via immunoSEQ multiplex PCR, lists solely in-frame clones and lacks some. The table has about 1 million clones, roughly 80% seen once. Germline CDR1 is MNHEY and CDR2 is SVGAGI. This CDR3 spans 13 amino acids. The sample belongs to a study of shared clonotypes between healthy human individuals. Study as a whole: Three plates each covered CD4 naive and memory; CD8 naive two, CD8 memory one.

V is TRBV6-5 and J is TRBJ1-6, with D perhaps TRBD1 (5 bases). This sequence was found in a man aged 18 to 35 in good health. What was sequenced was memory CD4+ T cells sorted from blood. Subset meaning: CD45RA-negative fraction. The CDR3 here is CVSADGTLLPLHF. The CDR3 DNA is TGTGTCAGCGCGGACGGGACCCTCCTGCCCCTCCACTTT.